One sample yielded the 7 T cell receptor beta chains listed below, sequenced in a study of CD8+CD57+ T cells in acquired aplastic anemia. Genomic DNA served as template for TCR beta VDJ and CDR3 profiling. TCRdb fed the reads into MiXCR, producing one record per CDR3 protein. The sample lists roughly 80,000 distinct CDR3 sequences; under 80% were seen once. Selection for sequencing was limited to patients who had shown CD8+CD57+ cell expansion by flow cytometry. The specimen sequenced was sorted CD4+, CD8+, or CD8+CD57+ T cells (not recorded which) from PBMCs. The receptor set was obtained from a human donor with aplastic anemia.

In this sample, this clonotype turned up many times. The chain carries TRBV6-5 and TRBJ2-7; maybe TRBD2 (6 bases). Germline V gives CDR1 MNHEY, CDR2 SVGAGI. The CDR3 sequence is 13 residues long. V was clipped by 4 bases and J by 5 bases, with 12 bases between them. The CDR3 sequence is CASSSRGTHEQYF. The CDR3 region has the DNA TGTGCCAGCAGTTCCCGGGGGACTCACGAGCAGTACTTC.

V and J are TRBV24-1 and TRBJ1-2; 10 positions agree with TRBD1. J was trimmed by 8 bases and V by 3 bases; bases with no gene match: 5. The CDR3 runs 14 residues. CDR1 KGHDR and CDR2 SFDVKD come from the germline V gene. The CDR3 DNA reads as TGTGCCACCAGTGATCCCGGGACAGGGGAAGGCTACACCTTC. This codes for CATSDPGTGEGYTF.

The chain links TRBV5-8 to TRBJ2-5; 9 nucleotides align to TRBD1. The CDR3 contains 13 residues. In germline, CDR1 is SGHTS, CDR2 YDEGEE. J was trimmed by 6 bases and V by 4 bases; bases with no gene match: 4. DNA of the CDR3: TGTGCCAGCAGCGCGGGACAGGGAAAGACCCAGTACTTC. This translates into CASSAGQGKTQYF.

This chain uses TRBV15 with TRBJ2-5; D is ambiguous. Trimming pared 0 bases from V and 9 bases from J, leaving 8 bases between. The CDR3 sequence is 12 residues long. From germline, CDR1 is LNHNV and CDR2 YYDKDF (reference sequence). The CDR3 region has the DNA TGTGCCACCAGCAGAGATCGGGCGTCCCAGTACTTC. This translates into CATSRDRASQYF. Based on the CDR3 plus reference TRBV15 and TRBJ2-5, the full variable domain is DAMVIQNPRYQVTQFGKPVTLSCSQTLNHNVMYWYQQKSSQAPKLLFHYYDKDFNNEADTPDNFQSRRPNTSFCFLDIRSPGLGDTAMYLCATSRDRASQYFGPGTRLLVL.

This clonotype has more than one count but fewer than ten. The V and J genes are TRBV24-1 and TRBJ2-6; D gene uncertain. From germline, CDR1 is KGHDR and CDR2 SFDVKD. V lost 0 bases, J lost 3 bases, and 11 bases lay in between. The CDR3 covers 17 residues. The CDR3 sequence: CATSDLGPKGGANVLTF. The CDR3 DNA is TGTGCCACCAGTGATTTGGGACCCAAGGGTGGGGCCAACGTCCTGACTTTC.

The rearrangement joins TRBV2 to TRBJ2-7; D perhaps matches TRBD1 (5 bases). Trimming removed 8 bases at V and 2 bases at J, with 10 bases between. Looked up from germline, CDR1 is SNHLY and CDR2 is FYNNEI. The CDR3 totals 12 residues. This CDR3 reads CASLSRAYEQYF. CDR3 bases: TGTGCCAGCTTATCCAGGGCCTACGAGCAGTACTTC.

The V gene is TRBV19, the J gene TRBJ2-6, with D perhaps assigned TRBD1 or TRBD2 (5 bases each). Germline values: CDR1 LNHDA, CDR2 SQIVND (reference sequence). V was shortened by 7 bases and J by 2 bases, with 15 bases between the two germline ends. The CDR3 extends over 16 amino acids. The CDR3 protein is CASTLRGGPGANVLTF. DNA for the CDR3: TGTGCCAGTACGCTCCGGGGCGGCCCTGGGGCCAACGTCCTGACTTTC.